A single sample is the source of the 10 T cell receptor beta chains below, sequenced in a study of blood T cells in healthy people across ages. Through a sample-barcoded 5' primer and a J-beta primer mix, a second PCR was run for roughly 7 to 12 cycles. TCRdb ran MiXCR on the 5' RACE reads and lists one entry per CDR3 protein. Among around 1,900,000 distinct CDR3 sequences, 39% were seen once, and the ten largest hold 23%. The sequenced sample consisted of blood. The receptors come from a human donor in good health.

V and J are TRBV12-3 or TRBV12-4 and TRBJ1-4; tentative D call: TRBD1 (6 bases). V was trimmed by 5 bases and J by 5 bases, leaving 15 bases between them. This CDR3 region has 15 residues. The CDR3 loop is CASSPRGGINEKLFF. CDR3 nucleotides: TGTGCCAGCAGTCCCCGAGGGGGGATAAATGAAAAACTGTTTTTT.

The chain links TRBV2 to TRBJ2-5; 7 nucleotides match TRBD2. J lost 5 bases, V lost 4 bases, and 10 bases had no gene match. Germline V gene lookup returns CDR1 SNHLY and CDR2 FYNNEI. CDR3 size: 15 residues. In DNA, the CDR3 is TGTGCCAGCAGTGCGGGGGGACCAGGGAGTGAGACCCAGTACTTC. Amino acid sequence: CASSAGGPGSETQYF. The whole variable domain, remainder taken from reference TRBV2 and TRBJ2-5, is EPEVTQTPSHQVTQMGQEVILRCVPISNHLYFYWYRQILGQKVEFLVSFYNNEISEKSEIFDDQFSVERPDGSNFTLKIRSTKLEDSAMYFCASSAGGPGSETQYFGPGTRLLVL.

This clonotype was detected ten times or more. V gene TRBV5-1 combines with J gene TRBJ2-4; 9 bases agree with TRBD1. There are 19 residues in the CDR3. Germline CDR1 reads SGHRS; CDR2 reads YFSETQ. The trim removed 2 bases at V and 2 bases at J, leaving 14 bases unmatched. This CDR3 is CASSFTITRDRASKNIQYF. The CDR3 nucleotides are TGCGCCAGCAGCTTTACTATTACCCGGGACAGGGCGTCCAAAAACATTCAGTACTTC.

Worth noting for this clonotype: Given the absence of the conserved phenylalanine or tryptophan at the CDR3 end, a read error is likely. The chain employs TRBV20-1 and TRBJ2-3; possible D gene TRBD2, 6 bases. This CDR3 contains 16 residues. V lost 0 bases to trimming and J lost 2 bases, with 15 bases between them. The germline V gene encodes CDR1 DFQATT and CDR2 SNEGSKA (reference sequence). In nucleotides, the CDR3 is TGCAGTGCTAGAGATAGGAGGAGGGGTTTCACAGATACGCAGTATTTG. Its translation: CSARDRRRGFTDTQYL.

V and J are TRBV28 and TRBJ2-3; D is unclear. The CDR3 loop spans 12 amino acids. The V end was cut by 5 bases, the J end by 6 bases, with 9 bases between. Germline loops: CDR1 MDHEN, CDR2 SYDVKM. The CDR3 loop reads CASSPYIDTQYF. The CDR3 DNA reads TGTGCCAGCAGTCCTTACATTGATACGCAGTATTTT.

Comments on this clonotype: At one end the junction does not follow the germline gene, possibly because of a read error. The rearrangement uses TRBV6-2 or TRBV6-3 and TRBJ2-4, with D unresolved. The CDR3 runs to 15 residues. CDR1 and CDR2 from the germline V gene are MNHEY and SVGEGT. CDR3 sequence: CTSRSSRSKGNIQYF. The CDR3 nucleotides are TGTACCAGCAGATCCTCCCGGTCAAAAGGGAACATTCAGTACTTC.

This clonotype has more than one count but fewer than ten. The rearrangement links TRBV5-6 to TRBJ2-1, with D possibly TRBD1 on 6 matching bases. The V end lost 5 bases, the J end lost 4 bases, and 13 bases lay between the germline ends. Germline values: CDR1 SGHDT, CDR2 YYEEEE. This CDR3 contains 14 residues. The CDR3 nucleotides are TGTGCCAGCAGGCCGACAGGACAGTACAATGAGCAGTTCTTC. Translating gives CASRPTGQYNEQFF.

The sample holds one count of this clonotype. J is TRBJ1-2 and V is TRBV5-6; weak D call: TRBD1 (6 bases). The CDR3 contains 16 residues. V lost 4 bases and J lost 5, with 21 bases in between. Germline V gives CDR1 SGHDT, CDR2 YYEEEE. The CDR3 nucleotides are TGTGCCAGCAGCGACCCAACGTCAGGGGCCAGTTATGGCTACACCTTC. Protein product: CASSDPTSGASYGYTF.

In this sample, this clonotype turned up a few times. The rearrangement links TRBV6-5 to TRBJ1-2, with D tentatively TRBD1 (5 bases). The V gene's germline CDR1 is MNHEY and CDR2 SVGAGI. CDR3 length equals 14 residues. Trimming took 0 bases from V and 8 from J, leaving 13 bases between them. CDR3 nucleotide sequence: TGTGCCAGCAGTTACTCGAAAGTAAGGGGAGGCTACACCTTC. It translates to CASSYSKVRGGYTF.

The chain joins TRBV4-3 to TRBJ1-6; 9 positions agree with TRBD1. The length of the CDR3 is 16 residues. Per the germline V gene, CDR1 is LGHNA and CDR2 is YSLEER. The V and J ends lost 4 bases and 10 bases, in that order; junction bases with no gene match: 11. The CDR3 loop reads CASSPLSGQGGSPLHF. The CDR3 DNA is TGCGCCAGCAGCCCGCTTTCGGGACAGGGAGGGTCACCCCTCCACTTT.